The 22 T cell receptor beta chains presented below share a single source sample, sequenced in a study of CD8 T cells in ankylosing spondylitis. TCRdb itself ran the 5' RACE reads through MiXCR, one entry per CDR3 protein. Among over 150,000 distinct CDR3 sequences, around 13% were seen once, and the ten largest hold approximately 15%. What was sequenced was blood, either unsorted or a sorted T cell fraction (not recorded which). The receptors derive from a male donor with ankylosing spondylitis or in good health (not recorded which).

This clonotype was counted a few times. The rearrangement uses TRBV10-3 and TRBJ2-3; a weak D match, TRBD2 (6 bases). Per germline, CDR1 ENHRY and CDR2 SYGVKD. The CDR3 runs 15 residues. V dropped 2 bases and J dropped 1 base, with 10 bases sitting between them. The CDR3 protein is CAISEPGVGTDTQYF. CDR3 in DNA: TGTGCCATCAGTGAGCCGGGGGTTGGCACAGATACGCAGTATTTT.

The chain recombines TRBV15 with TRBJ2-7; tentatively, D is TRBD2 (6 bases). The germline gives CDR1 LNHNV, CDR2 YYDKDF (reference sequence). CDR3 length: 12 amino acids. V dropped 0 bases and J dropped 7 bases, with 7 bases sitting between them. Here the CDR3 DNA reads TGTGCCACCAGCAGAGACCGGGGGGAGCAGTACTTC. Translated: CATSRDRGEQYF.

The V gene is TRBV9, the J gene TRBJ1-1; a weak D match, TRBD1 (6 bases). The CDR3 runs to 16 residues. Germline values: CDR1 SGDLS, CDR2 YYNGEE. V lost 0 bases and J 4 bases, leaving 16 bases between the germline ends. DNA for the CDR3: TGTGCCAGCAGCGTAGACCGCCTGGGGGCGAGCACTGAAGCTTTCTTT. Protein product: CASSVDRLGASTEAFF.

This clonotype was detected only once. The chain employs TRBV4-2 and TRBJ1-5, with D perhaps matching TRBD1 (5 bases). CDR3 length: 16 amino acids. Germline CDR1 LGHNA, CDR2 YNFKEQ. V was trimmed by 1 base and J by 0 bases, leaving 10 bases between them. CDR3 bases: TGTGCCAGCAGCCAAGTTTTAGGGGTTAGCAATCAGCCCCAGCATTTT. This translates into CASSQVLGVSNQPQHF.

This clonotype was counted only a few times. The chain carries TRBV13 and TRBJ2-3; TRBD2 matches 15 bases. CDR1 and CDR2 from the germline V gene are PRHDT and FYEKMQ (reference sequence). The CDR3 spans 17 residues. V dropped 4 bases and J dropped 4; count of bases not matched to a gene: 6. Here the CDR3 reads CASSWGLAGGGSDTQYF. As DNA, the CDR3 is TGTGCCAGCAGCTGGGGACTAGCGGGAGGTGGGTCAGATACGCAGTATTTT. Drawing the rest from reference TRBV13 and TRBJ2-3, the complete variable domain is AAGVIQSPRHLIKEKRETATLKCYPIPRHDTVYWYQQGPGQDPQFLISFYEKMQSDKGSIPDRFSAQQFSDYHSELNMSSLELGDSALYFCASSWGLAGGGSDTQYFGPGTRLTVL.

This clonotype was seen more than once but under ten times. The chain recombines TRBV12-3 or TRBV12-4 with TRBJ2-1; perhaps TRBD1 as D (6 bases). Between the trimmed V and J ends, which lost 3 bases and 2 bases, there was a span of 11 bases. CDR3 length: 15 amino acids. The CDR3 is CASSFRDITYNEQFF. The CDR3 DNA follows: TGTGCCAGCAGTTTCCGGGACATAACCTACAATGAGCAGTTCTTC.

This chain joins TRBV27 and TRBJ2-1; weak D call: TRBD2 (6 bases). The CDR3 is 15 amino acids. Germline CDR1 MNHEY, CDR2 SMNVEV (reference sequence). The germline V and J ends were trimmed by 7 bases and 10 bases, with 23 bases remaining between them. CDR3 nucleotide sequence: TGTGCCAGCACGTCCGGGGCGGGGTTGGAGGGGGAGCAGTTCTTC. As protein: CASTSGAGLEGEQFF.

The chain joins TRBV27 to TRBJ2-1; tentatively, D is TRBD2 (6 bases). Germline V gene data show CDR1 as MNHEY and CDR2 as SMNVEV (reference sequence). The germline V and J ends were trimmed by 6 bases and 0 bases, with 6 bases remaining between them. The CDR3 covers 13 residues. The CDR3 loop is CASRTSSYNEQFF. The DNA of the CDR3 is TGTGCCAGCAGGACTAGCTCCTACAATGAGCAGTTCTTC.

The chain combines TRBV20-1 with TRBJ2-1; a weak D match, TRBD1 (6 bases). Germline V lookup: CDR1 DFQATT, CDR2 SNEGSKA (reference sequence). The length of the CDR3 is 15 residues. The V end lost 3 bases, the J end lost 6 bases, and 18 bases lay between the germline ends. The CDR3 region is CSASGPYGGLNEQFF. The DNA of the CDR3 is TGCAGTGCTAGTGGTCCGTATGGGGGCCTCAATGAGCAGTTCTTC.

This clonotype showed up just a few times. The CDR3 DNA reads as TGTGCCAGCAGCCAGACCGGGCCGGGACTAGCAATAGGAAAGGGGCCGGACGAGCAGTACTTC. Protein sequence: CASSQTGPGLAIGKGPDEQYF. The J gene is TRBJ2-7, the V gene TRBV5-6; 9 bases map to TRBD2. Trimming cost V 4 bases and J 5 bases; bases outside gene matches: 28. Germline loops: CDR1 SGHDT, CDR2 YYEEEE. The CDR3 length is 21 residues.

The chain employs TRBV6-1 and TRBJ2-2; TRBD2 agrees at 9 bases. This CDR3 has 15 amino acids. Germline lookup yields CDR1 MNHNS and CDR2 SASEGT. V gave up 10 bases and J gave up 1 base; unmatched junction bases: 7. The CDR3 DNA sequence: TGTGCCACCGAGGGCGGGGGGGAGAACACCGGGGAGCTGTTTTTT. Its protein product is CATEGGGENTGELFF.

The V call is TRBV27, the J call TRBJ2-7, with TRBD2 identical over 8 bases. V dropped 5 bases and J dropped 5; count of bases not matched to a gene: 5. Per the germline V gene, CDR1 is MNHEY and CDR2 is SMNVEV (reference sequence). The CDR3 is 13 residues long. The CDR3: CASSGAGGDEQYF. The CDR3, as DNA: TGTGCCAGCAGTGGGGCGGGAGGAGACGAGCAGTACTTC.

In this sample, this clonotype is medium-sized. The rearrangement uses TRBV15 and TRBJ2-1; 8 bases line up with TRBD1. V lost 4 bases and J lost 4; bases outside the gene matches: 3. The CDR3 spans 14 residues. Germline-derived CDR1 and CDR2 are LNHNV and YYDKDF (reference sequence). Written as DNA, the CDR3 is TGTGCCACCAGCAAGGACAGGGATTACAATGAGCAGTTCTTC. Its translation is CATSKDRDYNEQFF.

The chain links TRBV9 to TRBJ2-7; perhaps TRBD2 as D (6 bases). Trimming stripped 3 bases from V and 2 bases from J, with 15 bases between. Germline V gene sequence: CDR1 SGDLS, CDR2 YYNGEE. There are 15 residues in the CDR3. The CDR3 coding sequence is TGTGCCAGCAGCGAAAGGGGCGGGGACGCCTACGAGCAGTACTTC. This sequence encodes CASSERGGDAYEQYF.

This clonotype has at least ten counts. The gene calls are TRBV7-9 and TRBJ2-1; tentative D call: TRBD2 (6 bases). V dropped 5 bases and J dropped 9 bases, with 11 bases sitting between them. CDR3 length: 12 amino acids. Looked up from germline, CDR1 is SEHNR and CDR2 is FQNEAQ (reference sequence). CDR3 in amino acids: CASSAPGAEQFF. The CDR3 DNA is TGTGCCAGCAGCGCCCCGGGAGCTGAGCAGTTCTTC.

This clonotype has a count of ten or more. The V gene is TRBV4-1, the J gene TRBJ1-1; TRBD1 might be the D (5 bases). The V gene's germline CDR1 is MGHRA and CDR2 YSYEKL. Trimming took 4 bases from V and 1 from J, leaving 10 bases between them. This CDR3 has 14 residues. CDR3 DNA: TGCGCCAGCAGCCGAACAGGAGGGAACACTGAAGCTTTCTTT. It codes for CASSRTGGNTEAFF.

In its sample, this clonotype was seen a few times. The CDR3 DNA is TGTGCCAGCAGCCGATTAGCGGGAGGGCTCGAGCAGTACTTC. Protein sequence: CASSRLAGGLEQYF. The chain uses TRBV7-8 and TRBJ2-7; 11 positions match TRBD2. V trimming: 5 bases; J trimming: 6 bases; junction bases outside the gene matches: 6. Per the germline V gene, CDR1 is SGHVS and CDR2 is FQNEAQ. The CDR3 contains 14 residues. Drawing the rest from reference TRBV7-8 and TRBJ2-7, the complete variable domain is GAGVSQSPRYKVAKRGQDVALRCDPISGHVSLFWYQQALGQGPEFLTYFQNEAQLDKSGLPSDRFFAERPEGSVSTLKIQRTQQEDSAVYLCASSRLAGGLEQYFGPGTRLTVT.

This clonotype occurred a few times. The chain has TRBV12-3 or TRBV12-4 and TRBJ2-4; no reliable D call. The CDR3 spans 13 residues. V was pared by 8 bases and J by 4 bases, with 12 bases between. In nucleotides, the CDR3 is TGTGCCAGCTCAAAAATTCCAAAAAACATTCAGTACTTC. Protein product: CASSKIPKNIQYF.

The CDR3, as DNA: TGTGCCAGCAGCACGACGGACGGGAACACTGAAGCTTTCTTT. Translated, it gives CASSTTDGNTEAFF. The gene calls are TRBV5-5 and TRBJ1-1, with D uncertain. The CDR3 extends over 14 amino acids. CDR1 is SGHKS, CDR2 YYEKEE, per germline (reference sequence). V was clipped by 4 bases and J by 1 base, with 11 bases between them.

The chain joins TRBV6-2 or TRBV6-3 to TRBJ1-1; D possibly corresponds to TRBD1 (6 bases). Trimming removed 2 bases from V and 5 bases from J, with 21 bases in between. The germline V gene has CDR1 MNHEY and CDR2 SVGEGT. The CDR3 consists of 17 residues. The CDR3 sequence is CASSYNIRDTRGTEAFF. The CDR3, as DNA: TGTGCCAGCAGTTACAATATCCGGGACACCCGAGGGACTGAAGCTTTCTTT.

The chain couples TRBV28 to TRBJ2-3; 9 bases are a match to TRBD1. The CDR3 length is 16 residues. Per the germline V gene, CDR1 is MDHEN and CDR2 is SYDVKM. Unmatched junction bases numbered 9, after V lost 4 bases and J lost 4 bases. In nucleotides, the CDR3 is TGTGCCAGCAGTTCGAGGATACAGGGGGCTTCAGATACGCAGTATTTT. Protein sequence: CASSSRIQGASDTQYF.

This clonotype was found a few times. The J gene is TRBJ2-3, the V gene TRBV12-5, with D perhaps TRBD2 (6 bases). The CDR3 loop spans 18 amino acids. Deletions cut 0 bases from V and 0 bases from J, with 16 bases between. Germline CDR1 is LGHNT and CDR2 is FRNRAP. The CDR3, as DNA: TGTGCTAGTGGTTTGGTCCTGGGCCAGCGGGCTAGCACAGATACGCAGTATTTT. It specifies CASGLVLGQRASTDTQYF.